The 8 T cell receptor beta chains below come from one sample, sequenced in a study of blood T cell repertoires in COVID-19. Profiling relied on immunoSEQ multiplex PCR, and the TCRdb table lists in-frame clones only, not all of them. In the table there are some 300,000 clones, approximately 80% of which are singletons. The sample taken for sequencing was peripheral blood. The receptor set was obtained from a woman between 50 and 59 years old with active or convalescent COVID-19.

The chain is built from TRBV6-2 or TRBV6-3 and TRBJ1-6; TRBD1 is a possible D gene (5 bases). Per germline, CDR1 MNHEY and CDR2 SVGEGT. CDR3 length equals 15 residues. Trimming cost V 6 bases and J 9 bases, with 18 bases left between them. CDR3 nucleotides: TGTGCCAGCAGCAGGACCGGGACTTCGGGTTCACCCCTCCACTTT. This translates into CASSRTGTSGSPLHF.

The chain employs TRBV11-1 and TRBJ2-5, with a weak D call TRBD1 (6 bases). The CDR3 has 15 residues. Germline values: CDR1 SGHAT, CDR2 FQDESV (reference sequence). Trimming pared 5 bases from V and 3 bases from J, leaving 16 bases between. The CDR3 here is CASSPPGTSKETQYF. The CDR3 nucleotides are TGTGCCAGCAGCCCACCCGGGACAAGCAAAGAGACCCAGTACTTC. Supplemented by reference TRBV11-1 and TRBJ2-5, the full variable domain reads EAEVAQSPRYKITEKSQAVAFWCDPISGHATLYWYRQILGQGPELLVQFQDESVVDDSQLPKDRFSAERLKGVDSTLKIQPAELGDSAMYLCASSPPGTSKETQYFGPGTRLLVL.

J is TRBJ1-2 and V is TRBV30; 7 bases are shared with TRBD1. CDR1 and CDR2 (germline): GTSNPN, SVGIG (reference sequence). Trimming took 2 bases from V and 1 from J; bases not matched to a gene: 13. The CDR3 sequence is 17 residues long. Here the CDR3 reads CAWSLGGQAYVNYGYTF. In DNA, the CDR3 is TGTGCCTGGAGTTTGGGCGGACAGGCCTACGTTAACTATGGCTACACCTTC.

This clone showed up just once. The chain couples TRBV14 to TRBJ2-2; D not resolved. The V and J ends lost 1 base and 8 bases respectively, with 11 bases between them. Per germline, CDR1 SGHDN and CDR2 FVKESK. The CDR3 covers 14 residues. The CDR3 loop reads CASSQVSLRGELFF. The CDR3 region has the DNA TGTGCCAGCAGCCAAGTTAGTCTCCGAGGGGAGCTGTTTTTT. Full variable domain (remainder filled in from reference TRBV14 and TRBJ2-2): EAGVTQFPSHSVIEKGQTVTLRCDPISGHDNLYWYRRVMGKEIKFLLHFVKESKQDESGMPNNRFLAERTGGTYSTLKVQPAELEDSGVYFCASSQVSLRGELFFGEGSRLTVL.

In nucleotides, the CDR3 is TGTGCCTGGAGTGCGGGGGATCAGCCCCAGCATTTT. Amino acids: CAWSAGDQPQHF. V gene TRBV30 combines with J gene TRBJ1-5; a possible D gene is TRBD1 (5 bases). Germline V gives CDR1 GTSNPN, CDR2 SVGIG (reference sequence). The ends were cut back, 1 base at V and 5 bases at J, with 6 bases in the middle. This CDR3 region has 12 residues.

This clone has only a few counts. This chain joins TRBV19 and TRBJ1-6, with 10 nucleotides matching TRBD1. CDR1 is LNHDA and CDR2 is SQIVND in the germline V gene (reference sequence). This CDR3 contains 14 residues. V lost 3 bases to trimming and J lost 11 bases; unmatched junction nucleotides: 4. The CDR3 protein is CASSIDRGLTPLHF. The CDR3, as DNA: TGTGCCAGTAGTATCGACAGGGGGCTGACACCCCTCCACTTT.

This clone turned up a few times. CDR3 DNA sequence: TGCGCCAGCAGCTTGGAAGGGGGCGGCTACACCTTC. Translation: CASSLEGGGYTF. The genes are TRBV5-1 and TRBJ1-2; 7 bases fit TRBD1. The CDR3 extends over 12 amino acids. The V gene end was trimmed by 0 bases and the J gene end by 8 bases; junction bases not matched to a gene: 1. Germline values: CDR1 SGHRS, CDR2 YFSETQ. The full variable domain, completed using reference TRBV5-1 and TRBJ1-2, is KAGVTQTPRYLIKTRGQQVTLSCSPISGHRSVSWYQQTPGQGLQFLFEYFSETQRNKGNFPGRFSGRQFSNSRSEMNVSTLELGDSALYLCASSLEGGGYTFGSGTRLTVV.

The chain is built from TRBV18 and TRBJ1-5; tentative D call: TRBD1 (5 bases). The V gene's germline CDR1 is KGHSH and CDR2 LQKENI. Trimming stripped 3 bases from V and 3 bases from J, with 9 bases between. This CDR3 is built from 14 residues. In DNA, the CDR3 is TGTGCCAGCTCACCGGGGCGGAACAATCAGCCCCAGCATTTT. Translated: CASSPGRNNQPQHF.